This T cell receptor beta chain was profiled in a study of cytomegalovirus exposure and HLA in healthy donors. CDR3 length: 15 amino acids. V gave up 6 bases and J gave up 4 bases; unmatched junction bases: 7. Germline V lookup: CDR1 MNHNS, CDR2 SASEGT. The PCR was carried out with 60 Vbeta primers and 13 Jbeta primers. Profiled with immunoSEQ multiplex PCR; TCRdb holds only in-frame clones, not every one. Among about 59,000 clones, about four fifths were seen once, and the ten largest hold nearly 4%. The sequence derives from a woman in her 40s in good health and CMV-seronegative. The chain uses TRBV6-1 and TRBJ1-2, with 11 bases aligning to TRBD1. Source material: PBMCs. CDR3 bases: TGTGCCAGCAGGAAGGGACAGGGGGAGAGCTATGGCTACACCTTC. Encoded protein: CASRKGQGESYGYTF.